The next 29 T cell receptor beta chains were all read from a single sample in a study of T cell responses to AZD1222 COVID-19 vaccine. Measured with immunoSEQ multiplex PCR; TCRdb has only the in-frame clones, and not every one. This sample yields roughly 100,000 clones, of which 90% are seen a single time; 4% to 5.5% belongs to the top ten. The sequencing used peripheral blood, collected on day 0 of AZD1222 vaccination. Receptors originate from an adult in good health.

This chain joins TRBV4-1 and TRBJ1-1, with 11 bases that match TRBD1. With 4 bases clipped from V and 4 bases from J, the junction kept 8 bases outside the gene matches. Germline V CDR1 and CDR2: MGHRA, YSYEKL. The CDR3 length is 16 residues. CDR3 coding DNA: TGCGCCAGCAGCCTCAGACCGGGACAGGGGGGCACTGAAGCTTTCTTT. Protein sequence: CASSLRPGQGGTEAFF.

The rearrangement joins TRBV28 to TRBJ1-5; D unclear. The CDR3 runs to 15 residues. V gave up 1 base and J gave up 3 bases, with 10 bases separating them. Germline V gene lookup returns CDR1 MDHEN and CDR2 SYDVKM. CDR3 residues: CASSLFGRYNQPQHF. DNA for the CDR3: TGTGCCAGCAGTTTATTCGGGAGATACAATCAGCCCCAGCATTTT.

The chain joins TRBV24-1 to TRBJ2-5; 8 bases fit TRBD1. Germline V gene data show CDR1 as KGHDR and CDR2 as SFDVKD. The CDR3 is 15 residues long. J gave up 1 base and V 5 bases, and 5 bases lay outside the gene matches. Here the CDR3 reads CATSGGQGTQETQYF. CDR3 DNA: TGTGCCACCAGTGGAGGACAGGGAACCCAAGAGACCCAGTACTTC.

V usage is TRBV18 and J usage is TRBJ1-3; tentatively, D is TRBD1 (5 bases). Germline assignment: CDR1 KGHSH and CDR2 LQKENI. Trimming took 3 bases from V and 0 from J, leaving 12 bases between them. The CDR3 sequence is 16 residues long. The CDR3 coding sequence is TGTGCCAGCTCACCGCAGGGTCCGAACTCTGGAAACACCATATATTTT. Its translation is CASSPQGPNSGNTIYF.

This clone was recorded only once. The V call is TRBV7-3, the J call TRBJ2-7; the match to TRBD1 covers 7 bases. The CDR3 spans 13 residues. The V and J ends lost 5 bases and 4 bases, in that order; junction bases with no gene match: 5. Germline V CDR1 and CDR2: SGHTA, FQGTGA. CDR3 DNA sequence: TGTGCCAGCAGCGCATACAGGGGTTACGAGCAGTACTTC. Translating it yields CASSAYRGYEQYF.

The gene calls are TRBV4-1 and TRBJ2-7; the match to TRBD2 covers 7 bases. CDR1 and CDR2 from the germline V gene are MGHRA and YSYEKL. Losses at the gene ends were 1 base for V and 4 bases for J; bases not matched to a gene: 13. The CDR3 has 17 amino acids. The CDR3 protein is CASSQGGPGTKNYEQYF. The CDR3, as DNA: TGCGCCAGCAGCCAAGGAGGGCCCGGGACTAAGAATTACGAGCAGTACTTC.

V and J are TRBV7-9 and TRBJ2-2; D is possibly TRBD1 or TRBD2 (5 bases each). V was pared by 3 bases and J by 2 bases, with 10 bases between. The germline gives CDR1 SEHNR, CDR2 FQNEAQ (reference sequence). This CDR3 comprises 15 residues. CDR3 in amino acids: CASSFGALNTGELFF. In DNA form, the CDR3 reads TGTGCCAGCAGCTTCGGGGCCCTTAACACCGGGGAGCTGTTTTTT.

The chain links TRBV7-2 to TRBJ1-3; 7 bases map to TRBD1. Germline assignment: CDR1 SGHTA and CDR2 FQGNSA. This CDR3 is 16 amino acids long. The V segment lost 5 bases and the J segment 0 bases; nucleotides outside the gene matches: 7. CDR3 sequence reads: CASSQRTGTSGNTIYF. The CDR3 DNA reads TGTGCCAGCAGCCAAAGGACAGGAACCTCTGGAAACACCATATATTTT.

This clone showed up just a few times. The V and J genes are TRBV5-5 and TRBJ1-5, with no clear D. This CDR3 region has 14 residues. The germline V gene encodes CDR1 SGHKS and CDR2 YYEKEE (reference sequence). With 0 bases removed from V and 7 bases from J, the gap between germline ends came to 11 bases. DNA of the CDR3: TGTGCCAGCAGCTTGGGATACGAGAACCAGCCCCAGCATTTT. Amino acids: CASSLGYENQPQHF.

The chain couples TRBV10-2 to TRBJ2-5; 11 bases match TRBD2. Trimming at V came to 4 bases and at J to 2 bases, leaving 3 bases not matched to a gene. Germline-derived CDR1 and CDR2 are WSHSY and SAAADI. The CDR3 extends over 15 amino acids. The CDR3 here is CASSVTSGGQETQYF. The CDR3 nucleotides are TGCGCCAGCAGTGTTACTAGCGGGGGACAAGAGACCCAGTACTTC.

The chain is built from TRBV4-2 and TRBJ1-2; D is unclear. Germline V gene data show CDR1 as LGHNA and CDR2 as YNFKEQ. Trimming took 0 bases from V and 8 from J, leaving 13 bases between them. There are 14 residues in the CDR3. Here the CDR3 reads CASSQEALGYGYTF. The CDR3 region has the DNA TGTGCCAGCAGCCAAGAGGCCCTTGGCTACGGCTACACCTTC.

The chain employs TRBV4-1 and TRBJ1-2; TRBD1 might be the D (6 bases). CDR1 is MGHRA, CDR2 YSYEKL, per germline. Trimming removed 1 base at V and 3 bases at J, with 12 bases between. The CDR3 sequence is 15 residues long. This CDR3 reads CASSQGWAGDYGYTF. The CDR3 DNA sequence: TGCGCCAGCAGCCAAGGTTGGGCAGGGGACTATGGCTACACCTTC.

The genes are TRBV6-5 and TRBJ1-5; no clear D gene. From germline, CDR1 is MNHEY and CDR2 SVGAGI. The CDR3 is 14 residues long. This CDR3 is CASTDLYSNQPQHF. As DNA, the CDR3 is TGTGCTAGTACGGATCTCTATAGCAATCAGCCCCAGCATTTT.

The DNA for the CDR3 is TGTGCCACCAGTCGCGCGGAATATGGCTACACCTTC. As protein: CATSRAEYGYTF. This chain links TRBV24-1 with TRBJ1-2; D ambiguous. Germline CDR1 is KGHDR and CDR2 is SFDVKD. This CDR3 has 12 residues. V shed 6 bases and J shed 5 bases, with 9 bases lying between them.

This chain links TRBV9 with TRBJ2-1; TRBD1 matches 8 bases. The CDR3 runs to 14 residues. V dropped 4 bases and J dropped 8; count of bases not matched to a gene: 8. Germline V gives CDR1 SGDLS, CDR2 YYNGEE. The CDR3 loop reads CASSPGQGADEQFF. Written as DNA, the CDR3 is TGTGCCAGCAGCCCCGGGCAGGGGGCAGATGAGCAGTTCTTC.

The rearrangement uses TRBV11-2 and TRBJ2-6, with no clear D. The CDR3 totals 14 residues. Germline V gene lookup returns CDR1 SGHAT and CDR2 FQNNGV. Trimming removed 5 bases from V and 4 bases from J, with 9 bases in between. Here the CDR3 reads CASSPWTGANVLTF. In DNA, the CDR3 is TGTGCCAGCAGCCCCTGGACCGGGGCCAACGTCCTGACTTTC.

This rearrangement joins TRBV9 to TRBJ1-6; 9 bases are a match to TRBD1. J was trimmed by 6 bases and V by 5 bases; bases with no gene match: 6. Per the germline V gene, CDR1 is SGDLS and CDR2 is YYNGEE. The CDR3 has 15 residues. CDR3: CASRTGTGTNSPLHF. CDR3 nucleotide sequence: TGTGCCAGCAGAACAGGGACAGGGACTAATTCACCCCTCCACTTT.

The chain couples TRBV5-4 to TRBJ1-4; 7 nucleotides align to TRBD1. Germline trimming cut 5 bases from V and 3 bases from J; bases unmatched to any gene: 7. The germline gives CDR1 SGHNT, CDR2 YYREEE (reference sequence). This CDR3 has 15 residues. The CDR3 DNA reads TGTGCCAGCAGTTCCCCCGGGACAGCTAATGAAAAACTGTTTTTT. The encoded protein is CASSSPGTANEKLFF.

The chain recombines TRBV10-3 with TRBJ1-2; TRBD1 agrees at 9 bases. The CDR3 spans 14 residues. Losses at the gene ends were 10 bases for V and 3 bases for J; bases not matched to a gene: 9. Germline lookup yields CDR1 ENHRY and CDR2 SYGVKD. In DNA form, the CDR3 reads TGTGCCACCAGGCCGGGACAGGGATACTATGGCTACACCTTC. It is translated as CATRPGQGYYGYTF.

The CDR3, as DNA: TGTGCCAGCAGTTTATTCGGGGGGGAAGGAGATGGCTACACCTTC. It yields the protein CASSLFGGEGDGYTF. This rearrangement joins TRBV28 to TRBJ1-2, with D possibly matching TRBD1 (5 bases). The CDR3 is 15 residues long. CDR1 is MDHEN and CDR2 is SYDVKM in the germline V gene. Trimming took off 1 base at V and 6 bases at J, with 15 bases between the two ends.

This CDR3 reads CASRGQGVNQPQHF. CDR3 DNA: TGTGCCAGCAGGGGGCAGGGAGTGAATCAGCCCCAGCATTTT. The rearrangement uses TRBV2 and TRBJ1-5, with D perhaps TRBD1 (5 bases). V was clipped by 6 bases and J by 4 bases, with 13 bases between them. The CDR3 has 14 residues. Germline lookup yields CDR1 SNHLY and CDR2 FYNNEI.

This sequence joins TRBV11-3 and TRBJ2-2; the D is unclear. The CDR3 covers 13 residues. The ends were cut back, 4 bases at V and 0 bases at J, with 3 bases in the middle. Germline CDR1 SGHNT, CDR2 YENEEA. In DNA form, the CDR3 reads TGTGCCAGCAGCTATGCGAACACCGGGGAGCTGTTTTTT. Translation gives CASSYANTGELFF.

The V call is TRBV27, the J call TRBJ1-6, with 7 bases identical to TRBD1. The germline V gene encodes CDR1 MNHEY and CDR2 SMNVEV (reference sequence). V gave up 8 bases and J gave up 5 bases; unmatched junction bases: 9. The CDR3 loop spans 15 amino acids. The CDR3 nucleotides read TGTGCCAGCCGCGCCGGGACAGCACATAATTCACCCCTCCACTTT. It specifies CASRAGTAHNSPLHF.

This sequence joins TRBV4-2 and TRBJ2-1, with TRBD2 identical over 7 bases. The CDR3 has 17 residues. The germline V gene has CDR1 LGHNA and CDR2 YNFKEQ. The junction had 14 bases not matched to a gene; V was cut back by 0 bases and J by 9 bases. CDR3 sequence: CASSQDLAGARSGEQFF. CDR3 coding DNA: TGTGCCAGCAGCCAAGATCTCGCGGGAGCCAGGTCCGGTGAGCAGTTCTTC.

The rearrangement joins TRBV4-3 to TRBJ1-2; D is possibly TRBD1 (6 bases). This CDR3 is 12 amino acids long. Germline loops: CDR1 LGHNA, CDR2 YSLEER. V shed 7 bases and J shed 7 bases, with 13 bases lying between them. CDR3 residues: CASMDSGGGYTF. The CDR3 nucleotides read TGCGCCAGCATGGACAGTGGGGGTGGCTACACCTTC.

The chain employs TRBV12-3 or TRBV12-4 and TRBJ2-7; the D gene is possibly TRBD1 (6 bases). V was shortened by 6 bases and J by 6 bases, with 15 bases between the two germline ends. This CDR3 comprises 13 residues. The CDR3 reads CASSTGLPVEQYF. DNA of the CDR3: TGTGCCAGCAGCACAGGGTTGCCGGTCGAGCAGTACTTC.

The rearrangement joins TRBV7-8 to TRBJ2-1; 7 bases agree with TRBD2. Germline V lookup: CDR1 SGHVS, CDR2 FQNEAQ. This CDR3 has 14 residues. With 5 bases clipped from V and 10 bases from J, the junction kept 11 bases outside the gene matches. This chain's CDR3 is CASSPRDYPTEQFF. CDR3 nucleotide sequence: TGTGCCAGCAGCCCCCGGGACTACCCAACAGAGCAGTTCTTC. The variable domain in full, with the rest retrieved from reference TRBV7-8 and TRBJ2-1, is GAGVSQSPRYKVAKRGQDVALRCDPISGHVSLFWYQQALGQGPEFLTYFQNEAQLDKSGLPSDRFFAERPEGSVSTLKIQRTQQEDSAVYLCASSPRDYPTEQFFGPGTRLTVL.

This rearrangement joins TRBV6-5 to TRBJ2-5; unclear D gene. The ends were cut back, 2 bases at V and 12 bases at J, with 10 bases in the middle. Germline V gives CDR1 MNHEY, CDR2 SVGAGI. The CDR3 runs to 11 residues. The CDR3 DNA reads TGTGCCAGCAGTTACAAGAGAAGCGAGTACTTC. Translated, it gives CASSYKRSEYF.

The V gene is TRBV24-1, the J gene TRBJ2-7, with 10 bases fitting TRBD1. The CDR3 spans 15 residues. From germline, CDR1 is KGHDR and CDR2 SFDVKD. The V and J ends lost 4 bases and 3 bases, in that order; junction bases with no gene match: 5. This CDR3 is CATSDPGQGDYEQYF. The DNA for the CDR3 is TGTGCCACCAGTGACCCTGGACAGGGGGACTACGAGCAGTACTTC.